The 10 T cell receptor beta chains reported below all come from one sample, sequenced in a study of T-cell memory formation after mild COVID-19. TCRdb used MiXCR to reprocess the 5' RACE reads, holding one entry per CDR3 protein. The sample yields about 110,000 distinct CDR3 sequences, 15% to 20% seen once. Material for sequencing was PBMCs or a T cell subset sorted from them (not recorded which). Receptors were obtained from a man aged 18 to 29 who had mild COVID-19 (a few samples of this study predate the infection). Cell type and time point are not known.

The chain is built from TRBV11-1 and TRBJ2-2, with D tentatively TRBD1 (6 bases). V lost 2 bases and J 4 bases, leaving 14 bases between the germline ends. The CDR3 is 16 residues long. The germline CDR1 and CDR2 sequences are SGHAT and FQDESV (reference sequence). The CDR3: CASSLSTGRATGELFF. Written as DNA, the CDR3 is TGTGCCAGCAGCTTATCGACAGGAAGGGCCACCGGGGAGCTGTTTTTT. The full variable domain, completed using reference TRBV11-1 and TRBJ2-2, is EAEVAQSPRYKITEKSQAVAFWCDPISGHATLYWYRQILGQGPELLVQFQDESVVDDSQLPKDRFSAERLKGVDSTLKIQPAELGDSAMYLCASSLSTGRATGELFFGEGSRLTVL.

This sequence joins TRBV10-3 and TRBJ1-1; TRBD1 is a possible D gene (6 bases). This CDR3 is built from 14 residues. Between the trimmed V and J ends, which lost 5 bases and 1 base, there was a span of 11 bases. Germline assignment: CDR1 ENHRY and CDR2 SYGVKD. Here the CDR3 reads CAISRQDTNTEAFF. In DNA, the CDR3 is TGTGCCATCAGTCGACAGGACACGAACACTGAAGCTTTCTTT.

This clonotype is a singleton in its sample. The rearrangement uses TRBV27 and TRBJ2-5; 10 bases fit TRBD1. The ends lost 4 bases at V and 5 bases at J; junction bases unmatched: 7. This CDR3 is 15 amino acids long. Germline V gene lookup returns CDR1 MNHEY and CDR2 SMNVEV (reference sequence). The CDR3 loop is CASSSGQGSAETQYF. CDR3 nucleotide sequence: TGTGCCAGCAGTTCGGGACAGGGGTCCGCGGAGACCCAGTACTTC.

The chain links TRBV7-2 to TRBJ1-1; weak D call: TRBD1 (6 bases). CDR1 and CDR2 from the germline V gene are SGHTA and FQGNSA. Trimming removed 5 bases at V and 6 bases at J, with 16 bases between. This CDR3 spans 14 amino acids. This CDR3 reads CASSLEPDSPEAFF. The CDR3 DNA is TGTGCCAGCAGCCTAGAACCGGACAGCCCTGAAGCTTTCTTT.

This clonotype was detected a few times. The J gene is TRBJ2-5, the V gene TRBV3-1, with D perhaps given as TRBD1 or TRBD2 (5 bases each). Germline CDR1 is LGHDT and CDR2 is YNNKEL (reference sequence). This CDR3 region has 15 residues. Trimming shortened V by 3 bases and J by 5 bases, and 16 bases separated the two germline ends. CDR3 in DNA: TGTGCCAGCAGCCATCTCGAGGGGCGCGGGGAGACCCAGTACTTC. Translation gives CASSHLEGRGETQYF.

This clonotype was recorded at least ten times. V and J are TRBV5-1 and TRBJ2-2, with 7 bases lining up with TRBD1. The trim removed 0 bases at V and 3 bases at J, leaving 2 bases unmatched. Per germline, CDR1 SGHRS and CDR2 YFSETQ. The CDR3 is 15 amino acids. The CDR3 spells CASSLAGTDTGELFF. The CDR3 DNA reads TGCGCCAGCAGCTTGGCCGGGACAGACACCGGGGAGCTGTTTTTT. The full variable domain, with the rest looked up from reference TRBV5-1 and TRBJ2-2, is KAGVTQTPRYLIKTRGQQVTLSCSPISGHRSVSWYQQTPGQGLQFLFEYFSETQRNKGNFPGRFSGRQFSNSRSEMNVSTLELGDSALYLCASSLAGTDTGELFFGEGSRLTVL.

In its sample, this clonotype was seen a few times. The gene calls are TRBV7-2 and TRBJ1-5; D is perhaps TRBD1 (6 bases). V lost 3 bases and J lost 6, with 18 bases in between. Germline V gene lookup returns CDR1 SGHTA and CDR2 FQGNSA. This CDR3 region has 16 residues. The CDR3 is CASSLGGRGLGQPQHF. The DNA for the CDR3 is TGTGCCAGCAGCTTGGGGGGCAGGGGCCTGGGTCAGCCCCAGCATTTT. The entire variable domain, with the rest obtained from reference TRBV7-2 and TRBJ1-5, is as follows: GAGVSQSPSNKVTEKGKDVELRCDPISGHTALYWYRQSLGQGLEFLIYFQGNSAPDKSGLPSDRFSAERTGGSVSTLTIQRTQQEDSAVYLCASSLGGRGLGQPQHFGDGTRLSIL.

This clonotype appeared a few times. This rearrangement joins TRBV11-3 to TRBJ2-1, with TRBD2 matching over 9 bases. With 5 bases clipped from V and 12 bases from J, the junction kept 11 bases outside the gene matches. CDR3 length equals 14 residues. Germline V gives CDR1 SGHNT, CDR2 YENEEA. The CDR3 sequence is CASSPGLAGPGQFF. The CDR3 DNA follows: TGTGCCAGCAGCCCGGGGCTAGCGGGGCCTGGGCAGTTCTTC.

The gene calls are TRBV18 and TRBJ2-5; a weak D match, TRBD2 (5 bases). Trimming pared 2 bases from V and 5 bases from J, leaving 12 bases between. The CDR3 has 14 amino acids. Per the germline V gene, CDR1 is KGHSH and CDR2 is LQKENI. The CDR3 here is CASSPGVASETQYF. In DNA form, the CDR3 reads TGTGCCAGCTCACCAGGGGTGGCTAGCGAGACCCAGTACTTC.

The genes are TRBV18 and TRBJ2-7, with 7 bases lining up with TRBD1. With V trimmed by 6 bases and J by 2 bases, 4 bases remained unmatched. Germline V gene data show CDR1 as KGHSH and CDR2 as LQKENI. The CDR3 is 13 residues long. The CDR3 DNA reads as TGTGCCAGCTCCCTGGGACAGCCCTACGAGCAGTACTTC. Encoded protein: CASSLGQPYEQYF.